This T cell receptor beta chain was profiled in a study of T cells after somatic rescue of genetic block (TCRdb year 2020). At the level of the whole study: What the study looked at was long-term robustness, specifically in a T-cell system that came about through somatic rescue of a genetic block in T-cell development.

Via the germline V gene (reference sequence), CDR1 is SEHNR and CDR2 FQNEAQ. The germline ends are 13 bases apart after V is trimmed by 1 base and J by 10 bases. The CDR3 has 13 amino acids, counting the end cysteine and phenylalanine. Only the CDR3 portion is preserved as DNA: 39 bases, with reading frame beginning at the first base. Library preparation was by the immunoSEQ multiplex PCR assay. TCRdb stores this immuneACCESS table with in-frame sequences only. Part of the clones is absent; in the studies checked, under half of the shortfall reflects unresolved V genes, and no reason is known for the rest. This sample lists approximately 100,000 clones; 80% to 90% were detected once. Jointly, the top ten make up under 2% of the sample. Of note for this clone: No cognate antigen has been identified for it. No base quality values were provided; no much bigger clone lies one nucleotide off.

This sequence uses TRBV7-9 and TRBJ1-1; 6 matching bases give a weak D call of TRBD1. This TCR came from a woman between 18 and 30 years old. The sequenced sample consisted of peripheral blood mononuclear cells (PBMCs). The bases read TGTGCCAGCAGCTTAGAAGGGAAGGGGGGAGCTTTCTTT. This yields the protein CASSLEGKGGAFF.